Below are 15 T cell receptor beta chains sequenced from a single sample in a study of identical twins. From the 5' RACE reads, TCRdb called clonotypes with MiXCR, one entry per CDR3 protein. The data hold around 280,000 distinct CDR3 sequences, with less than 9% observed a single time. The data also belong to a second study, concerning yellow fever vaccine responses in identical twins.

Input material: memory (CD45RO+) T cells sorted from blood. All receptors come from a woman aged 18-29 years in good health.

J is TRBJ1-2 and V is TRBV10-3, with TRBD1 as a possible D gene (6 bases). This CDR3 region has 15 residues. Germline CDR1 and CDR2: ENHRY and SYGVKD. V shed 1 base and J shed 2 bases, with 11 bases lying between them. The CDR3 loop is CAISELVDRNYGYTF. CDR3 nucleotides: TGTGCCATCAGTGAGTTGGTCGACAGGAACTATGGCTACACCTTC.

This clonotype was seen ten or more times. The gene calls are TRBV12-3 or TRBV12-4 and TRBJ1-1, with TRBD1 as a possible D gene (6 bases). The CDR3 loop spans 14 amino acids. Trimming took off 6 bases at V and 6 bases at J, with 17 bases between the two ends. CDR3 nucleotides: TGTGCCAGCAGGATACAGGGATTTTCGGCTGAAGCTTTCTTT. Translated: CASRIQGFSAEAFF.

The chain links TRBV7-3 to TRBJ2-7, with a possible D match to TRBD2 (7 bases). The V gene lost 10 bases and the J gene lost 0 bases, with 25 bases spanning the gap. Germline loops: CDR1 SGHTA, CDR2 FQGTGA. The CDR3 runs 17 residues. The CDR3 loop reads CATQQGRRLAISYEQYF. DNA of the CDR3: TGTGCCACACAACAGGGAAGAAGACTAGCCATCTCCTACGAGCAGTACTTC.

This clonotype was picked up many times. The chain recombines TRBV20-1 with TRBJ1-3; maybe TRBD1 (5 bases). In germline, CDR1 is DFQATT, CDR2 SNEGSKA (reference sequence). The CDR3 runs 13 residues. Trimming pared 6 bases from V and 2 bases from J, leaving 11 bases between. The CDR3 region has the DNA TGCAGTGCCCCCGGGACGACTGGAAACACCATATATTTT. It codes for CSAPGTTGNTIYF.

This clonotype was counted between two and nine times. The chain is built from TRBV11-2 and TRBJ2-3; perhaps TRBD1 as D (5 bases). Trimming removed 7 bases at V and 0 bases at J, with 20 bases between. The CDR3 length is 17 residues. Germline V gene data show CDR1 as SGHAT and CDR2 as FQNNGV. CDR3 coding DNA: TGTGCCAGCACCTATCAGGGCACCAGCGCCAGCACAGATACGCAGTATTTT. Encoded protein: CASTYQGTSASTDTQYF.

At least ten counts were recorded for this clonotype. V and J are TRBV2 and TRBJ2-4; 8 bases map to TRBD2. The germline gives CDR1 SNHLY, CDR2 FYNNEI. V was clipped by 6 bases and J by 5 bases; unmatched bases: 0. This CDR3 has 12 amino acids. The CDR3 DNA is TGTGCCAGCAGGACTAGCGAAAACATTCAGTACTTC. Translated: CASRTSENIQYF.

This chain connects TRBV16 to TRBJ1-4; no firm D call. The CDR3 runs 16 residues. Germline loops: CDR1 KGHSY, CDR2 FQNENV. Trimming pared 4 bases from V and 7 bases from J, leaving 19 bases between. CDR3 bases: TGTGCCAGCAGCCCCGGCCGCGTAGGCGGTTTTGAAAAACTGTTTTTT. It encodes CASSPGRVGGFEKLFF. The entire variable domain, with the rest obtained from reference TRBV16 and TRBJ1-4, is as follows: GEEVAQTPKHLVRGEGQKAKLYCAPIKGHSYVFWYQQVLKNEFKFLISFQNENVFDETGMPKERFSAKCLPNSPCSLEIQATKLEDSAVYFCASSPGRVGGFEKLFFGSGTQLSVL.

The chain carries TRBV11-2 and TRBJ2-2; D is undetermined. Looked up from germline, CDR1 is SGHAT and CDR2 is FQNNGV. V gave up 0 bases and J gave up 8 bases, with 4 bases separating them. This CDR3 has 12 residues. CDR3 DNA: TGTGCCAGCAGCTTAGACAGAGGGGAGCTGTTTTTT. It specifies CASSLDRGELFF.

This clonotype was seen many times. The chain couples TRBV28 to TRBJ2-7, with 8 positions matching TRBD1. Losses at the gene ends were 5 bases for V and 3 bases for J; bases not matched to a gene: 6. The V gene's germline CDR1 is MDHEN and CDR2 SYDVKM. The CDR3 consists of 14 residues. This CDR3 is CASSPGQVRYEQYF. In DNA form, the CDR3 reads TGTGCCAGCAGTCCGGGACAGGTTCGCTACGAGCAGTACTTC.

A word on this clonotype: Being one base from a much bigger clone, this may be a read error. The chain employs TRBV3-1 and TRBJ2-1, with 11 bases fitting TRBD2. The germline V gene has CDR1 LGHDT and CDR2 YNNKEL (reference sequence). The CDR3 contains 18 residues. The CDR3 nucleotides are TGTACCAGCAGTCAGGGGTCTAGCGGGGGGTTTTTACACAATGAGCAGTTCTTC. The encoded protein is CTSSQGSSGGFLHNEQFF.

This clonotype came up a few times. The rearrangement uses TRBV28 and TRBJ2-7; a weak D match, TRBD2 (6 bases). CDR3 size: 14 residues. The V gene's germline CDR1 is MDHEN and CDR2 SYDVKM. Trimming cost V 4 bases and J 2 bases, with 12 bases left between them. CDR3 sequence: CASSSGGPPYEQYV. CDR3 sequence (DNA): TGTGCCAGCAGTTCCGGGGGACCCCCCTACGAGCAGTACGTC.

This rearrangement joins TRBV6-1 to TRBJ2-2, with D hard to call. The ends were cut back, 2 bases at V and 0 bases at J, with 7 bases in the middle. The CDR3 extends over 15 amino acids. CDR1 and CDR2 from the germline V gene are MNHNS and SASEGT. The CDR3 nucleotides are TGTGCCAGCAGTGAATCTATAGCGAACACCGGGGAGCTGTTTTTT. Translated: CASSESIANTGELFF.

This chain uses TRBV5-1 with TRBJ1-2; TRBD1 agrees at 9 bases. The CDR3 consists of 14 residues. V was clipped by 0 bases and J by 6 bases; unmatched bases: 3. CDR1 and CDR2 (germline): SGHRS, YFSETQ. The CDR3 spells CASSLGRTGDGYTF. DNA of the CDR3: TGCGCCAGCAGCTTGGGTCGGACAGGGGATGGCTACACCTTC.

This clonotype was picked up many times. V usage is TRBV5-1 and J usage is TRBJ1-2; the D is unclear. The CDR3 has 15 residues. Trimming pared 0 bases from V and 4 bases from J, leaving 13 bases between. Germline CDR1 reads SGHRS; CDR2 reads YFSETQ. This CDR3 reads CASSLAGNYFYGYTF. The CDR3 bases are TGCGCCAGCAGCTTGGCCGGGAATTATTTCTATGGCTACACCTTC.

Ten or more counts support this clonotype. This sequence joins TRBV5-1 and TRBJ2-1, with 7 nucleotides matching TRBD2. The CDR3 covers 16 residues. V lost 5 bases to trimming and J lost 6 bases; unmatched junction nucleotides: 14. Germline CDR1 and CDR2: SGHRS and YFSETQ. In nucleotides, the CDR3 is TGCGCCAGCAGGTCTGCGGGGACTATGGGTAGCAATGAGCAGTTCTTC. Translating gives CASRSAGTMGSNEQFF.